The 32 T cell receptor beta chains in this list originate from one sample, sequenced in a study of cytomegalovirus exposure and HLA in healthy donors. Profiled with immunoSEQ multiplex PCR; TCRdb holds only in-frame clones, not every one. The sample includes approximately 300,000 clones, roughly 85% of them seen just once. Specimen: PBMCs. The receptors were gathered from a woman under 30 in good health and CMV-seronegative.

The chain joins TRBV7-2 to TRBJ2-7; the match to TRBD2 covers 11 bases. The germline V gene encodes CDR1 SGHTA and CDR2 FQGNSA. V lost 4 bases to trimming and J lost 7 bases; unmatched junction nucleotides: 9. There are 15 residues in the CDR3. The chain's CDR3 is CASSSLLAGAGEQYF. The CDR3 nucleotides are TGTGCCAGCAGCTCCTTACTAGCGGGAGCAGGAGAGCAGTACTTC.

The rearrangement links TRBV19 to TRBJ2-4; D is undetermined. V was trimmed by 0 bases and J by 0 bases, leaving 9 bases between them. The CDR3 is 16 amino acids. The germline V gene has CDR1 LNHDA and CDR2 SQIVND (reference sequence). The CDR3 sequence: CASSIEPALAKNIQYF. The CDR3 DNA follows: TGTGCCAGTAGTATAGAGCCAGCGCTAGCCAAAAACATTCAGTACTTC.

V gene TRBV7-7 combines with J gene TRBJ2-5; the match to TRBD2 covers 8 bases. CDR1 SSHAT and CDR2 FNYEAQ come from the germline V gene (reference sequence). Losses at the gene ends were 0 bases for V and 6 bases for J; bases not matched to a gene: 18. The CDR3 is made up of 19 amino acids. CDR3 residues: CASSLAVGVGAGERKTQYF. DNA of the CDR3: TGTGCCAGCAGCTTAGCCGTAGGAGTCGGAGCGGGAGAACGGAAGACCCAGTACTTC.

The chain uses TRBV10-3 and TRBJ1-2; possible D gene TRBD1, 5 bases. This CDR3 spans 15 amino acids. Trimming took 2 bases from V and 2 from J, leaving 12 bases between them. The V gene's germline CDR1 is ENHRY and CDR2 SYGVKD. This chain's CDR3 is CAISEGDGGNYGYTF. CDR3 DNA sequence: TGTGCCATCAGTGAGGGGGACGGGGGAAACTATGGCTACACCTTC.

The V gene is TRBV2, the J gene TRBJ2-1; 7 nucleotides agree with TRBD2. The germline gives CDR1 SNHLY, CDR2 FYNNEI. V shed 5 bases and J 7 bases; nucleotides not matched to a gene: 8. This CDR3 has 14 amino acids. For the CDR3, the DNA is TGTGCCAGCAGTCGGACTAGTTTGCGTAATGAGCAGTTCTTC. Encoded protein: CASSRTSLRNEQFF.

The chain couples TRBV7-2 to TRBJ1-2, with TRBD1 matching over 7 bases. The CDR3 sequence is 15 residues long. CDR1 is SGHTA and CDR2 is FQGNSA in the germline V gene. Trimming at V came to 1 base and at J to 3 bases, leaving 5 bases not matched to a gene. CDR3 amino acids: CASSLGRGPHYGYTF. The CDR3 DNA sequence: TGTGCCAGCAGCTTAGGGAGGGGGCCACACTATGGCTACACCTTC.

The chain has TRBV18 and TRBJ2-7; 7 bases are a match to TRBD1. CDR3 length: 13 amino acids. After removal of 0 bases from V and 6 bases from J, the junction contained 2 bases not matched to a gene. CDR1 is KGHSH and CDR2 is LQKENI in the germline V gene. Here the CDR3 DNA reads TGTGCCAGCTCACCACCGCACAGGGGCGAGCAGTACTTC. It translates to CASSPPHRGEQYF.

The V and J genes are TRBV5-1 and TRBJ1-1; D is unclear. In germline, CDR1 is SGHRS, CDR2 YFSETQ. The CDR3 is 14 amino acids. The V end lost 2 bases, the J end lost 3 bases, and 11 bases lay between the germline ends. Written as DNA, the CDR3 is TGCGCCAGCAGCTTTGAGGGTCGTGACACTGAAGCTTTCTTT. Translated: CASSFEGRDTEAFF.

This clone was recorded once. This sequence joins TRBV19 and TRBJ1-5; D perhaps matches TRBD1 (6 bases). CDR1 and CDR2 (germline): LNHDA, SQIVND (reference sequence). The CDR3 length is 14 residues. V shed 1 base and J shed 6 bases, with 10 bases lying between them. The CDR3 DNA reads as TGTGCCAGTAGTATAGGAACAGGGATTCAGCCCCAGCATTTT. It codes for CASSIGTGIQPQHF.

The gene calls are TRBV28 and TRBJ2-3; TRBD2 agrees at 8 bases. Germline-derived CDR1 and CDR2 are MDHEN and SYDVKM. The CDR3 extends over 12 amino acids. J was trimmed by 12 bases and V by 1 base; bases with no gene match: 3. The CDR3 sequence is CASSLSGLAQYF. DNA of the CDR3: TGTGCCAGCAGTTTATCTGGACTAGCTCAGTATTTT.

This chain uses TRBV19 with TRBJ2-3; D might be TRBD1 (5 bases). The CDR3 consists of 13 residues. Germline CDR1 LNHDA, CDR2 SQIVND (reference sequence). Trimming shortened V by 11 bases and J by 2 bases, and 14 bases separated the two germline ends. The CDR3 DNA reads as TGTGCCTCCGGCCAGGGATTCACAGATACGCAGTATTTT. This encodes CASGQGFTDTQYF.

This sequence joins TRBV29-1 and TRBJ2-3; TRBD2 aligns across 7 bases. CDR3 length: 13 amino acids. CDR1 and CDR2 from the germline V gene are SQVTM and ANQGSEA. Germline trimming cut 4 bases from V and 6 bases from J; bases unmatched to any gene: 7. CDR3 in amino acids: CSVAQTSMDTQYF. The DNA of the CDR3 is TGCAGCGTTGCCCAGACTAGCATGGATACGCAGTATTTT.

The chain links TRBV7-2 to TRBJ2-7; TRBD2 aligns across 12 bases. The junction had 10 bases not matched to a gene; V was cut back by 1 base and J by 0 bases. The CDR3 spans 19 residues. Germline-derived CDR1 and CDR2 are SGHTA and FQGNSA. The DNA of the CDR3 is TGTGCCAGCAGCTTAGGGTTAGGACTAGCGGGGAAAAGCTCCTACGAGCAGTACTTC. It yields the protein CASSLGLGLAGKSSYEQYF.

The J gene is TRBJ2-5, the V gene TRBV6-5, with TRBD1 identical over 7 bases. Germline CDR1 reads MNHEY; CDR2 reads SVGAGI. The CDR3 covers 15 residues. The V segment lost 2 bases and the J segment 2 bases; nucleotides outside the gene matches: 5. CDR3 protein: CASSYGTAIQETQYF. DNA of the CDR3: TGTGCCAGCAGTTACGGGACAGCAATACAAGAGACCCAGTACTTC.

The chain recombines TRBV19 with TRBJ2-4, with 7 bases identical to TRBD1. Unmatched junction bases numbered 4, after V lost 2 bases and J lost 6 bases. Looked up from germline, CDR1 is LNHDA and CDR2 is SQIVND (reference sequence). The CDR3 has 14 residues. CDR3 loop: CASSIPNRGNIQYF. As DNA, the CDR3 is TGTGCCAGTAGTATACCTAACAGGGGAAACATTCAGTACTTC. The variable domain in full, completed from reference TRBV19 and TRBJ2-4, reads DGGITQSPKYLFRKEGQNVTLSCEQNLNHDAMYWYRQDPGQGLRLIYYSQIVNDFQKGDIAEGYSVSREKKESFPLTVTSAQKNPTAFYLCASSIPNRGNIQYFGAGTRLSVL.

CDR3 in amino acids: CASSLDSGTYNEQFF. The DNA for the CDR3 is TGCGCCAGCAGCTTGGATAGCGGAACTTACAATGAGCAGTTCTTC. The chain combines TRBV5-1 with TRBJ2-1, with D tentatively TRBD2 (6 bases). Germline values: CDR1 SGHRS, CDR2 YFSETQ. Trimming stripped 0 bases from V and 4 bases from J, with 11 bases between. The CDR3 runs 15 residues.

The genes are TRBV5-4 and TRBJ2-7, with TRBD2 matching over 9 bases. Germline V gene lookup returns CDR1 SGHNT and CDR2 YYREEE (reference sequence). Trimming removed 6 bases from V and 3 bases from J; junction bases left unmatched: 16. The CDR3 consists of 17 residues. CDR3 in DNA: TGTGCCAGCACCCTCGGGGGGGTTCCTAGCGGGGTCTACGAGCAGTACTTC. This codes for CASTLGGVPSGVYEQYF. Using reference TRBV5-4 and TRBJ2-7 for the parts outside the CDR3, the full variable domain is ETGVTQSPTHLIKTRGQQVTLRCSSQSGHNTVSWYQQALGQGPQFIFQYYREEENGRGNFPPRFSGLQFPNYSSELNVNALELDDSALYLCASTLGGVPSGVYEQYFGPGTRLTVT.

As to this clone: This sample also contains other DNA sequences that code for the same CDR3. The chain carries TRBV2 and TRBJ2-5; TRBD2 matches at 7 bases. Losses at the gene ends were 0 bases for V and 4 bases for J; bases not matched to a gene: 2. This CDR3 contains 14 residues. Germline lookup yields CDR1 SNHLY and CDR2 FYNNEI. CDR3 sequence reads: CASSEAWGGETQYF. CDR3 bases: TGTGCCAGCAGTGAAGCTTGGGGGGGAGAGACCCAGTACTTC.

This clone occurred once. This chain uses TRBV10-3 with TRBJ2-1, with TRBD2 matching 8 bases. This CDR3 has 13 residues. The germline V gene encodes CDR1 ENHRY and CDR2 SYGVKD. The trim removed 8 bases at V and 7 bases at J, leaving 7 bases unmatched. Here the CDR3 reads CAIRAGVGNEQFF. DNA for the CDR3: TGTGCCATCCGAGCGGGAGTTGGGAATGAGCAGTTCTTC.

The V call is TRBV18, the J call TRBJ2-1; perhaps TRBD2 as D (5 bases). V dropped 2 bases and J dropped 9 bases, with 17 bases sitting between them. Germline CDR1 KGHSH, CDR2 LQKENI. This CDR3 contains 15 residues. CDR3 DNA sequence: TGTGCCAGCTCACCATTTGGGAGTTCGGGTCTTGAGCAGTTCTTC. It specifies CASSPFGSSGLEQFF. The variable domain in full, with the rest retrieved from reference TRBV18 and TRBJ2-1, is NAGVMQNPRHLVRRRGQEARLRCSPMKGHSHVYWYRQLPEEGLKFMVYLQKENIIDESGMPKERFSAEFPKEGPSILRIQQVVRGDSAAYFCASSPFGSSGLEQFFGPGTRLTVL.

The rearrangement uses TRBV9 and TRBJ2-1, with D maybe TRBD2 (6 bases). This CDR3 spans 14 amino acids. Germline V gene data show CDR1 as SGDLS and CDR2 as YYNGEE. Trimming removed 0 bases from V and 8 bases from J, with 12 bases in between. In DNA, the CDR3 is TGTGCCAGCAGCGTAGGCGGGGCGTTCGATGAGCAGTTCTTC. Amino acid sequence: CASSVGGAFDEQFF.

The chain has TRBV28 and TRBJ2-7, with 8 bases identical to TRBD1. The CDR3 length is 14 residues. J lost 2 bases, V lost 5 bases, and 5 bases had no gene match. The V gene's germline CDR1 is MDHEN and CDR2 SYDVKM. For the CDR3, the DNA is TGTGCCAGCAGTCGACAGGGGACGGCCTACGAGCAGTACTTC. It is translated as CASSRQGTAYEQYF.

This clone was picked up one time. The chain has TRBV27 and TRBJ2-7, with TRBD2 matching 14 bases. The CDR3 covers 16 residues. V shed 6 bases and J 4 bases; nucleotides not matched to a gene: 8. Germline lookup yields CDR1 MNHEY and CDR2 SMNVEV (reference sequence). This chain's CDR3 is CASSPPGLAGDYEQYF. CDR3 DNA sequence: TGTGCCAGCAGCCCCCCGGGACTAGCGGGAGATTACGAGCAGTACTTC.

This CDR3 is CASSPLRGQETQYF. For the CDR3, the DNA is TGTGCCAGCTCACCACTCAGGGGGCAAGAGACCCAGTACTTC. V and J are TRBV18 and TRBJ2-5, with 7 bases identical to TRBD1. The trim removed 1 base at V and 2 bases at J, leaving 1 base unmatched. The CDR3 is made up of 14 amino acids. CDR1 is KGHSH, CDR2 LQKENI, per germline. The full variable domain, completed using reference TRBV18 and TRBJ2-5, is NAGVMQNPRHLVRRRGQEARLRCSPMKGHSHVYWYRQLPEEGLKFMVYLQKENIIDESGMPKERFSAEFPKEGPSILRIQQVVRGDSAAYFCASSPLRGQETQYFGPGTRLLVL.

The chain joins TRBV6-5 to TRBJ1-2; 9 nucleotides match TRBD1. V gave up 4 bases and J gave up 8 bases; unmatched junction bases: 8. There are 14 residues in the CDR3. Germline V lookup: CDR1 MNHEY, CDR2 SVGAGI. DNA for the CDR3: TGTGCCAGCAGTTCGGGACAGGGAATTGAGGGCTACACCTTC. Translating gives CASSSGQGIEGYTF.

The genes are TRBV18 and TRBJ1-2; a possible D gene is TRBD1 (6 bases). The CDR3 consists of 13 residues. Germline assignment: CDR1 KGHSH and CDR2 LQKENI. The V gene lost 3 bases and the J gene lost 6 bases, with 11 bases spanning the gap. The CDR3 nucleotides read TGTGCCAGCTCACCGATGGCAGGGGATGGCTACACCTTC. The encoded protein is CASSPMAGDGYTF.

The J gene is TRBJ2-5, the V gene TRBV11-3; D is possibly TRBD2 (6 bases). Germline CDR1 and CDR2: SGHNT and YENEEA. This CDR3 spans 13 amino acids. V dropped 5 bases and J dropped 5 bases, with 12 bases sitting between them. CDR3 nucleotides: TGTGCCAGCAGCACAGGAGGGATCGAGACCCAGTACTTC. Translating gives CASSTGGIETQYF.

The chain is built from TRBV5-5 and TRBJ1-2; 7 bases are a match to TRBD1. The germline CDR1 and CDR2 sequences are SGHKS and YYEKEE (reference sequence). V lost 0 bases to trimming and J lost 4 bases; unmatched junction nucleotides: 3. The CDR3 has 14 amino acids. The CDR3, as DNA: TGTGCCAGCAGCTTGGGGAGGGGGCTCTATGGCTACACCTTC. The encoded protein is CASSLGRGLYGYTF.

The V call is TRBV19, the J call TRBJ2-1; TRBD2 matches at 9 bases. CDR3 size: 14 residues. The germline CDR1 and CDR2 sequences are LNHDA and SQIVND (reference sequence). V gave up 8 bases and J gave up 1 base; unmatched junction bases: 3. In DNA form, the CDR3 reads TGTGCCAGTGGCACTAGCGGGTCCTACAATGAGCAGTTCTTC. Translated: CASGTSGSYNEQFF.

V gene TRBV11-2 combines with J gene TRBJ2-7; TRBD2 matches at 12 bases. This CDR3 spans 17 amino acids. The germline V gene encodes CDR1 SGHAT and CDR2 FQNNGV. Trimming at V came to 4 bases and at J to 7 bases, leaving 14 bases not matched to a gene. The CDR3 is CASSSYYQTSGSSEQYF. The CDR3 DNA sequence: TGTGCCAGCAGCTCCTACTACCAGACTAGCGGGAGTTCGGAGCAGTACTTC.

The chain uses TRBV6-5 and TRBJ2-3; perhaps TRBD2 as D (5 bases). Between the trimmed V and J ends, which lost 6 bases and 5 bases, there was a span of 12 bases. CDR1 and CDR2 (germline): MNHEY, SVGAGI. The CDR3 loop spans 13 amino acids. In nucleotides, the CDR3 is TGTGCCAGCAGCCCTGATGCGGGAGATACGCAGTATTTT. Its translation is CASSPDAGDTQYF.

The chain links TRBV7-9 to TRBJ2-3, with 9 bases lining up with TRBD2. The CDR3 runs 16 residues. V lost 5 bases, J lost 7 bases, and 13 bases stayed unmatched. Per the germline V gene, CDR1 is SEHNR and CDR2 is FQNEAQ (reference sequence). The CDR3 spells CASSPPGLAVLHTQYF. CDR3 DNA sequence: TGTGCCAGCAGCCCGCCGGGACTAGCAGTTCTCCATACGCAGTATTTT.